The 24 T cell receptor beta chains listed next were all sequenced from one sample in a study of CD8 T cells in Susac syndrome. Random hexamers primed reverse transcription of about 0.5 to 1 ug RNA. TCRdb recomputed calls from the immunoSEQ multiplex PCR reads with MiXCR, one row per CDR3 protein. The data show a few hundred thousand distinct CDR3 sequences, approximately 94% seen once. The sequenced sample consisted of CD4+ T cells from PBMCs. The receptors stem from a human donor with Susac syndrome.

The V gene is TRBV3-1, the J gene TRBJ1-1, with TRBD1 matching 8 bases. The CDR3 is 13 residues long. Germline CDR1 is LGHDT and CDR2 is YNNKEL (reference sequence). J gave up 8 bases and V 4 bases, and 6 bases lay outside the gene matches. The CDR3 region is CASSPPGQVEAFF. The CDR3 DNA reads TGTGCCAGCAGCCCCCCGGGACAGGTAGAAGCTTTCTTT. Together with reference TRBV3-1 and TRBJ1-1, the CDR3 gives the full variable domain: DTAVSQTPKYLVTQMGNDKSIKCEQNLGHDTMYWYKQDSKKFLKIMFSYNNKELIINETVPNRFSPKSPDKAHLNLHINSLELGDSAVYFCASSPPGQVEAFFGQGTRLTVV.

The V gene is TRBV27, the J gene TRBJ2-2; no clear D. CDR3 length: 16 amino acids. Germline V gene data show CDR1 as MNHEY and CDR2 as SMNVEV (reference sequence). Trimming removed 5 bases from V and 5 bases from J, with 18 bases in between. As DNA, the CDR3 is TGTGCCAGCAGTCCGCATGAAGGGTCTTTGACCGGGGAGCTGTTTTTT. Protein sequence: CASSPHEGSLTGELFF.

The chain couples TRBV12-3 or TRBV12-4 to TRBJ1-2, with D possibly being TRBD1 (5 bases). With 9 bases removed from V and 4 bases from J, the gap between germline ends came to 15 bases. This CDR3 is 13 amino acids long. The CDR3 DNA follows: TGTGCCAGTAGCCAGACAGCTTCCTATGGCTACACCTTC. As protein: CASSQTASYGYTF.

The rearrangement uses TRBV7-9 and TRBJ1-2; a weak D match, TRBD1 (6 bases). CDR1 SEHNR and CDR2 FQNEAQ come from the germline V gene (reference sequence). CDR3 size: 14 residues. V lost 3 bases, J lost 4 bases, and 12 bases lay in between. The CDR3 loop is CASSLGGQIYGYTF. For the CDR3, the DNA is TGTGCCAGCAGCTTGGGGGGACAAATCTATGGCTACACCTTC.

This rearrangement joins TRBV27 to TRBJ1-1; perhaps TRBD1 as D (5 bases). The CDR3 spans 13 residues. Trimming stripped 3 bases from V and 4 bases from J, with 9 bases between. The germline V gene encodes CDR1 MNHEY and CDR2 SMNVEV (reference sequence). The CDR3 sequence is CASSFRGATEAFF. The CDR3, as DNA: TGTGCCAGCAGTTTTCGCGGGGCCACTGAAGCTTTCTTT.

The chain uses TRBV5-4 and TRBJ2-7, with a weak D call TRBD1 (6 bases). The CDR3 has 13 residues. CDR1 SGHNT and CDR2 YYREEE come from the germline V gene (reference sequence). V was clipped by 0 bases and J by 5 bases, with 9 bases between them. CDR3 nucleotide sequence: TGTGCCAGCAGCTTGGGACAGGTAAACGAGCAGTACTTC. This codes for CASSLGQVNEQYF.

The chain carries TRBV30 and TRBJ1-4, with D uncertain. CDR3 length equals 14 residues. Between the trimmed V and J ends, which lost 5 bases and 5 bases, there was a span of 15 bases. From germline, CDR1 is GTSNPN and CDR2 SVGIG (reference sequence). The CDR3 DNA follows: TGTGCCTGGGGGCCAGGCGACCTAAATGAAAAACTGTTTTTT. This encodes CAWGPGDLNEKLFF. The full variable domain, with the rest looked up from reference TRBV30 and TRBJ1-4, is SQTIHQWPATLVQPVGSPLSLECTVEGTSNPNLYWYRQAAGRGLQLLFYSVGIGQISSEVPQNLSASRPQDRQFILSSKKLLLSDSGFYLCAWGPGDLNEKLFFGSGTQLSVL.

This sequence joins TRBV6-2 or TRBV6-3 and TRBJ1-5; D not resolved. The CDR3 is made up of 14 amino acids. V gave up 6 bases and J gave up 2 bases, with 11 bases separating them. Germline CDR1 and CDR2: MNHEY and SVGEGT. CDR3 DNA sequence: TGTGCCAGCAGGAGACCCCCCGGCAATCAGCCCCAGCATTTT. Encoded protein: CASRRPPGNQPQHF.

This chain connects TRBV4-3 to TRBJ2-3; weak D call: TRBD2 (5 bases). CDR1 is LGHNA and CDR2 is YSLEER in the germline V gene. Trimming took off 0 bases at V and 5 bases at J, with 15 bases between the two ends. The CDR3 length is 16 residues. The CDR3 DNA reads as TGCGCCAGCAGCCAAGAACCTAGCTCCCGTAGAGATACGCAGTATTTT. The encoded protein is CASSQEPSSRRDTQYF.

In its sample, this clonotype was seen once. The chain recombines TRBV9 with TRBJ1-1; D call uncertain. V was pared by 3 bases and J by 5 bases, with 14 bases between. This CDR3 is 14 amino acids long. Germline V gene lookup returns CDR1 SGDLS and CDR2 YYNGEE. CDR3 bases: TGTGCCAGCAGCGCGGACTGGGAAGGAACTGAAGCTTTCTTT. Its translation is CASSADWEGTEAFF. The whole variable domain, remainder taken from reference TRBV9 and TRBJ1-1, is DSGVTQTPKHLITATGQRVTLRCSPRSGDLSVYWYQQSLDQGLQFLIQYYNGEERAKGNILERFSAQQFPDLHSELNLSSLELGDSALYFCASSADWEGTEAFFGQGTRLTVV.

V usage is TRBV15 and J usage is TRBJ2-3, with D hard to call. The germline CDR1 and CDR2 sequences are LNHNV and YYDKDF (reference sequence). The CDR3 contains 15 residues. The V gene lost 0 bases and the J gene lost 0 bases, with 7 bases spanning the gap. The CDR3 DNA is TGTGCCACCAGCAGAGATCAAGCGAGCACAGATACGCAGTATTTT. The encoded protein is CATSRDQASTDTQYF.

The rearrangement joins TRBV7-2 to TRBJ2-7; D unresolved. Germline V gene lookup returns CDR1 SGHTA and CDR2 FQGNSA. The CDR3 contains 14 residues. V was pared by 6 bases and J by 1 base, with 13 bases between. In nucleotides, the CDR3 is TGTGCCAGCAGGATCGGCCCATCTTCCTACGAGCAGTACTTC. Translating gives CASRIGPSSYEQYF.

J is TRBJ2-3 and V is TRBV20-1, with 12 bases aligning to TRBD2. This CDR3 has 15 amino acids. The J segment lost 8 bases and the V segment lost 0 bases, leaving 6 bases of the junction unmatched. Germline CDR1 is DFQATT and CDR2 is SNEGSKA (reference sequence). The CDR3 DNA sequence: TGCAGTGCTAGAGATCGACTAGCGGGGGAGGCTACGCAGTATTTT. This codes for CSARDRLAGEATQYF.

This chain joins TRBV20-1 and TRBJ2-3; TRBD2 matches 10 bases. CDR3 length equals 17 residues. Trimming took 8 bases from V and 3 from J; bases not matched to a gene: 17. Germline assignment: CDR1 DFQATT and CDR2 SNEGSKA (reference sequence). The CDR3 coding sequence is TGCAGTTTCCCATCCGCGGTAGCGGGGGGTAGTACAGATACGCAGTATTTT. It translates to CSFPSAVAGGSTDTQYF.

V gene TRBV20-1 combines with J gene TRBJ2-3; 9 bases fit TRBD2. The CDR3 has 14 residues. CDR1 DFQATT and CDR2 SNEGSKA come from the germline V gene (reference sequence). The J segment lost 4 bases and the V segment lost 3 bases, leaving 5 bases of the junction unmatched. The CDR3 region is CSARRGGRADTQYF. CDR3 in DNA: TGCAGTGCTAGGCGGGGGGGCCGTGCAGATACGCAGTATTTT.

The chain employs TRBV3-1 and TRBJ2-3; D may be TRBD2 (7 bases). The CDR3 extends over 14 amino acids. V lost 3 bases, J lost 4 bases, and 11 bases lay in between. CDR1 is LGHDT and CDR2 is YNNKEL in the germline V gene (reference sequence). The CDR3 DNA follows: TGTGCCAGCAGCCAGGGGGGGCCCGCAGATACGCAGTATTTT. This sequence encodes CASSQGGPADTQYF.

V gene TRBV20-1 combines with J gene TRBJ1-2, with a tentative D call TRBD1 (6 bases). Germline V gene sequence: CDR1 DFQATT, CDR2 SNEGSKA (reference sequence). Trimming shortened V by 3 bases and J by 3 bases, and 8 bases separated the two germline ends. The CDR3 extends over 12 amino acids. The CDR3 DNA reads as TGCAGTGCTAGGGACAGCGACTATGGCTACACCTTC. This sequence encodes CSARDSDYGYTF.

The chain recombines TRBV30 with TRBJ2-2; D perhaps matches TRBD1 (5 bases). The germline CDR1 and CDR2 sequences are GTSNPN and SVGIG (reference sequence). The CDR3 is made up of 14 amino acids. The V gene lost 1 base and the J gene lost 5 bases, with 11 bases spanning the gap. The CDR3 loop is CAWSAIQGTGELFF. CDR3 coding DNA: TGTGCCTGGAGTGCTATCCAGGGAACCGGGGAGCTGTTTTTT.

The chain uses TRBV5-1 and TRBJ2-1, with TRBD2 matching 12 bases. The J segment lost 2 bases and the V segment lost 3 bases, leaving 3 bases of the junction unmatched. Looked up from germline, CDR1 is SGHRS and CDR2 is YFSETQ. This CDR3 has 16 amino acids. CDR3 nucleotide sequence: TGCGCCAGCAGCTACCGGACTAGCGGGACCTACAATGAGCAGTTCTTC. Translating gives CASSYRTSGTYNEQFF. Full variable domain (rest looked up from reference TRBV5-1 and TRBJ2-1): KAGVTQTPRYLIKTRGQQVTLSCSPISGHRSVSWYQQTPGQGLQFLFEYFSETQRNKGNFPGRFSGRQFSNSRSEMNVSTLELGDSALYLCASSYRTSGTYNEQFFGPGTRLTVL.

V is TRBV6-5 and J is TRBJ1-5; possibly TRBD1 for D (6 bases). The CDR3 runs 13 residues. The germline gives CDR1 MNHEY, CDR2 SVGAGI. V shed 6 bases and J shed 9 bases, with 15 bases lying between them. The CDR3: CASSGQPGGPQHF. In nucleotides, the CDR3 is TGTGCCAGCAGCGGACAGCCGGGGGGGCCCCAGCATTTT.

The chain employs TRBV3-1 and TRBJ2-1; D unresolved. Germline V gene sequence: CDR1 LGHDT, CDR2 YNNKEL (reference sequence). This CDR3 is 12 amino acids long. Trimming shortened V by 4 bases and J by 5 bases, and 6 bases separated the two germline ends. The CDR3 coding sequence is TGTGCCAGCAGCCTAAGCGACAATGAGCAGTTCTTC. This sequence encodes CASSLSDNEQFF.

The CDR3 DNA reads as TGTGCCAGCAGTCTAACAGGGTACGAGGGAGCTTTCTTT. Translating it yields CASSLTGYEGAFF. The rearrangement joins TRBV6-5 to TRBJ1-1, with D tentatively TRBD1 (6 bases). This CDR3 is built from 13 residues. The germline gives CDR1 MNHEY, CDR2 SVGAGI. The V end lost 5 bases, the J end lost 10 bases, and 17 bases lay between the germline ends.

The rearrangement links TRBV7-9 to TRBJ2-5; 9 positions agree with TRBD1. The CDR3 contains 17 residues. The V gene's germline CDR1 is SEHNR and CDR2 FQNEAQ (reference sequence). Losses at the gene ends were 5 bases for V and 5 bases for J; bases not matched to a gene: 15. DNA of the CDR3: TGTGCCAGCAGCCCGGGACAGGGAGCCCCTCGTCAGGAGACCCAGTACTTC. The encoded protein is CASSPGQGAPRQETQYF.

The CDR3 loop is CASSLDGADSPLHF. In nucleotides, the CDR3 is TGTGCCAGCAGCTTGGATGGGGCCGATTCACCCCTCCACTTT. The V gene is TRBV5-5, the J gene TRBJ1-6, with a tentative D call TRBD1 (5 bases). From germline, CDR1 is SGHKS and CDR2 YYEKEE (reference sequence). The CDR3 spans 14 residues. V was shortened by 0 bases and J by 8 bases, with 9 bases between the two germline ends.